One and the same sample provided the 28 T cell receptor beta chains below, sequenced in a study of blood T cell repertoires in COVID-19. Clones were sequenced by immunoSEQ multiplex PCR, and TCRdb holds only the in-frame ones, with some missing. The data contain some 280,000 clones, around 86% of them singletons. Source material: peripheral blood. These receptors all stem from a middle-aged woman who had recovered from COVID-19.

This clone was recorded once. This chain connects TRBV10-2 to TRBJ2-7, with D possibly TRBD1 on 5 matching bases. This CDR3 is built from 16 residues. Trimming took off 3 bases at V and 3 bases at J, with 18 bases between the two ends. The germline CDR1 and CDR2 sequences are WSHSY and SAAADI. The CDR3 protein is CASSDRGHQLSYEQYF. CDR3 DNA sequence: TGCGCCAGCAGTGATAGAGGACACCAACTAAGCTACGAGCAGTACTTC.

The chain combines TRBV18 with TRBJ1-5, with D hard to call. Germline lookup yields CDR1 KGHSH and CDR2 LQKENI. CDR3 length: 13 amino acids. Trimming stripped 6 bases from V and 6 bases from J, with 12 bases between. The CDR3 DNA is TGTGCCAGCTCCCCGGACTACGTTCAGCCCCAGCATTTT. This translates into CASSPDYVQPQHF.

In nucleotides, the CDR3 is TGTGCCACCAGTCTGGGGGGAGCGGGTCCAGATACGCAGTATTTT. It codes for CATSLGGAGPDTQYF. The V gene is TRBV24-1, the J gene TRBJ2-3; the D gene is possibly TRBD2 (6 bases). This CDR3 contains 15 residues. The germline V and J ends were trimmed by 6 bases and 4 bases, with 16 bases remaining between them. Germline CDR1 reads KGHDR; CDR2 reads SFDVKD.

The rearrangement links TRBV2 to TRBJ2-3; TRBD2 agrees at 11 bases. Germline V gene lookup returns CDR1 SNHLY and CDR2 FYNNEI. This CDR3 has 16 amino acids. V gave up 6 bases and J gave up 1 base; unmatched junction bases: 6. CDR3 in amino acids: CASRNLAGGGTDTQYF. The CDR3 nucleotides are TGTGCCAGCAGAAATTTAGCGGGAGGGGGCACAGATACGCAGTATTTT.

Here the CDR3 reads CASSPYTGSTGELFF. In DNA form, the CDR3 reads TGTGCCAGCTCACCTTATACAGGGAGCACCGGGGAGCTGTTTTTT. This rearrangement joins TRBV18 to TRBJ2-2; D might be TRBD1 (6 bases). CDR1 KGHSH and CDR2 LQKENI come from the germline V gene. This CDR3 region has 15 residues. V was clipped by 3 bases and J by 4 bases, with 12 bases between them.

In this sample, this clone turned up a few times. This rearrangement joins TRBV3-1 (or the pseudogene TRBV3-2) to TRBJ2-7, with D tentatively TRBD2 (5 bases). Germline loops: CDR1 LGHDT, CDR2 YNNKEL (reference sequence). With 2 bases removed from V and 5 bases from J, the gap between germline ends came to 13 bases. This CDR3 is 14 amino acids long. In DNA, the CDR3 is TGTGCCAGCAGCCAACGGGGAGATAGCGACGAGCAGTACTTC. Encoded protein: CASSQRGDSDEQYF.

The rearrangement joins TRBV28 to TRBJ2-3, with a weak D call TRBD2 (5 bases). V was clipped by 2 bases and J by 3 bases, with 9 bases between them. Per the germline V gene, CDR1 is MDHEN and CDR2 is SYDVKM. CDR3 length: 14 amino acids. Here the CDR3 reads CASSLTSGTDTQYF. Here the CDR3 DNA reads TGTGCCAGCAGTTTAACGTCGGGAACAGATACGCAGTATTTT.

The CDR3 nucleotides are TGTGCCATCCACCCGGGGGGCGCTTTTAACACTGAAGCTTTCTTT. Amino acids: CAIHPGGAFNTEAFF. The gene calls are TRBV10-3 and TRBJ1-1, with a tentative D call TRBD1 (6 bases). Per the germline V gene, CDR1 is ENHRY and CDR2 is SYGVKD. Trimming cost V 8 bases and J 2 bases, with 18 bases left between them. The CDR3 covers 15 residues.

The chain carries TRBV3-1 (or the pseudogene TRBV3-2) and TRBJ1-2; D not certain. V lost 3 bases to trimming and J lost 7 bases, with 6 bases between them. The CDR3 spans 11 residues. Germline-derived CDR1 and CDR2 are LGHDT and YNNKEL (reference sequence). CDR3 amino acids: CASSHSGGYTF. CDR3 coding DNA: TGTGCCAGCAGCCATTCGGGTGGCTACACCTTC.

V gene TRBV27 combines with J gene TRBJ2-3; 11 nucleotides match TRBD1. V lost 0 bases to trimming and J lost 6 bases; unmatched junction nucleotides: 5. The germline V gene has CDR1 MNHEY and CDR2 SMNVEV (reference sequence). The CDR3 consists of 16 residues. The CDR3 DNA sequence: TGTGCCAGCAGTTTATCCGGGACAGGGGGTTTCGATACGCAGTATTTT. It translates to CASSLSGTGGFDTQYF.

This chain uses TRBV16 with TRBJ2-5; 7 positions agree with TRBD2. Germline V gene data show CDR1 as KGHSY and CDR2 as FQNENV. After removal of 0 bases from V and 0 bases from J, the junction contained 13 bases not matched to a gene. The CDR3 runs 19 residues. The CDR3 loop reads CASSQSPGEGLTNQETQYF. The CDR3 nucleotides read TGTGCCAGCAGCCAATCACCCGGGGAGGGTCTAACCAACCAAGAGACCCAGTACTTC.

This clone was seen a single time. This chain connects TRBV30 to TRBJ2-3, with 12 bases matching TRBD2. Germline V CDR1 and CDR2: GTSNPN, SVGIG (reference sequence). CDR3 length equals 13 residues. Trimming took 5 bases from V and 4 from J; bases not matched to a gene: 1. The CDR3 region is CAWGLAGPDTQYF. Here the CDR3 DNA reads TGTGCCTGGGGACTAGCGGGGCCAGATACGCAGTATTTT. The full variable domain, its missing parts supplied by reference TRBV30 and TRBJ2-3, is SQTIHQWPATLVQPVGSPLSLECTVEGTSNPNLYWYRQAAGRGLQLLFYSVGIGQISSEVPQNLSASRPQDRQFILSSKKLLLSDSGFYLCAWGLAGPDTQYFGPGTRLTVL.

This clone occurred a few times. The chain uses TRBV5-5 and TRBJ1-1, with 9 bases aligning to TRBD1. The CDR3 extends over 14 amino acids. CDR1 SGHKS and CDR2 YYEKEE come from the germline V gene (reference sequence). The junction had 3 bases not matched to a gene; V was cut back by 4 bases and J by 2 bases. In nucleotides, the CDR3 is TGTGCCAGCAGCCTGGACAGGGGCAACACTGAAGCTTTCTTT. Amino acid sequence: CASSLDRGNTEAFF.

The count of this clone is one. V is TRBV5-1 and J is TRBJ1-1, with D perhaps matching TRBD1 (6 bases). Germline V gene sequence: CDR1 SGHRS, CDR2 YFSETQ. The CDR3 contains 16 residues. V was pared by 2 bases and J by 5 bases, with 19 bases between. CDR3 in DNA: TGCGCCAGCAGCTTCTCTGGCCCAGGGGAGGGGACTGAAGCTTTCTTT. This codes for CASSFSGPGEGTEAFF.

The rearrangement uses TRBV19 and TRBJ1-1; no firm D call. This CDR3 region has 12 residues. Trimming pared 5 bases from V and 5 bases from J, leaving 9 bases between. Germline CDR1 LNHDA, CDR2 SQIVND (reference sequence). The CDR3 DNA follows: TGTGCCAGTAGTCTCGATCGGACTGAAGCTTTCTTT. It translates to CASSLDRTEAFF.

This chain uses TRBV6-5 with TRBJ1-2; TRBD1 aligns across 12 bases. The CDR3 runs to 15 residues. Germline values: CDR1 MNHEY, CDR2 SVGAGI. The V segment lost 6 bases and the J segment 8 bases; nucleotides outside the gene matches: 10. In DNA, the CDR3 is TGTGCCAGCAGGAAATCGGGGACAGGGGGCAACGGCTACACCTTC. It encodes CASRKSGTGGNGYTF.

The chain carries TRBV18 and TRBJ2-3, with TRBD1 matching over 7 bases. The CDR3 has 15 amino acids. With V trimmed by 3 bases and J by 2 bases, 5 bases remained unmatched. Germline assignment: CDR1 KGHSH and CDR2 LQKENI. In DNA form, the CDR3 reads TGTGCCAGCTCACCGCGGCAGGGGGTCACAGATACGCAGTATTTT. Protein sequence: CASSPRQGVTDTQYF.

The chain uses TRBV28 and TRBJ2-6, with 8 bases fitting TRBD1. Looked up from germline, CDR1 is MDHEN and CDR2 is SYDVKM. The CDR3 loop spans 16 amino acids. The J segment lost 2 bases and the V segment lost 2 bases, leaving 2 bases of the junction unmatched. For the CDR3, the DNA is TGTGCCAGCAGTTTAATGGGACAGGCTGGGGCCAACGTCCTGACTTTC. It yields the protein CASSLMGQAGANVLTF. The full variable domain, in which reference TRBV28 and TRBJ2-6 provide the parts outside the CDR3, is DVKVTQSSRYLVKRTGEKVFLECVQDMDHENMFWYRQDPGLGLRLIYFSYDVKMKEKGDIPEGYSVSREKKERFSLILESASTNQTSMYLCASSLMGQAGANVLTFGAGSRLTVL.

DNA for the CDR3: TGTGCCACCAGTGATCCTAGCGGGAGTGGAAATGAGCAGTTCTTC. Residues: CATSDPSGSGNEQFF. The chain combines TRBV24-1 with TRBJ2-1; 10 bases are shared with TRBD2. The CDR3 has 15 amino acids. V shed 3 bases and J 7 bases; nucleotides not matched to a gene: 5. Germline CDR1 KGHDR, CDR2 SFDVKD.

This clone was counted once. V usage is TRBV7-9 and J usage is TRBJ1-2, with no clear D. Germline V gene sequence: CDR1 SEHNR, CDR2 FQNEAQ (reference sequence). The CDR3 has 12 amino acids. V was trimmed by 2 bases and J by 4 bases, leaving 5 bases between them. CDR3 in amino acids: CASSLLAYGYTF. The DNA of the CDR3 is TGTGCCAGCAGCTTATTGGCCTATGGCTACACCTTC.

The J gene is TRBJ2-2, the V gene TRBV28; the match to TRBD2 covers 7 bases. There are 17 residues in the CDR3. Looked up from germline, CDR1 is MDHEN and CDR2 is SYDVKM. J lost 2 bases, V lost 6 bases, and 12 bases had no gene match. The CDR3 nucleotides are TGTGCCAGCAGATATAACCTTGGACTAGGCAACACCGGGGAGCTGTTTTTT. This encodes CASRYNLGLGNTGELFF.

The chain recombines TRBV27 with TRBJ2-3; 7 nucleotides match TRBD2. The ends lost 2 bases at V and 1 base at J; junction bases unmatched: 3. CDR1 and CDR2 from the germline V gene are MNHEY and SMNVEV (reference sequence). This CDR3 spans 15 amino acids. The CDR3 region is CASSLGGRGTDTQYF. The CDR3 nucleotides are TGTGCCAGCAGTTTAGGAGGGAGGGGCACAGATACGCAGTATTTT.

This clone was found a few times. The chain employs TRBV2 and TRBJ1-6; the D gene is possibly TRBD1 (6 bases). Between the trimmed V and J ends, which lost 4 bases and 7 bases, there was a span of 8 bases. The CDR3 contains 13 residues. Germline assignment: CDR1 SNHLY and CDR2 FYNNEI. The chain's CDR3 is CASSVQGNSPLHF. The CDR3 coding sequence is TGTGCCAGCAGTGTACAGGGCAATTCACCCCTCCACTTT.

J is TRBJ2-7 and V is TRBV6-6; D not certain. Germline-derived CDR1 and CDR2 are MNHNY and SVGAGI (reference sequence). V dropped 8 bases and J dropped 2 bases, with 10 bases sitting between them. The CDR3 loop spans 12 amino acids. The CDR3 loop reads CASGVTTYEQYF. Here the CDR3 DNA reads TGTGCCAGCGGCGTCACTACCTACGAGCAGTACTTC.

The CDR3 region has the DNA TGTGCCAGCTCACCAATACGGGTTGTGTCGGATTCACCCCTCCACTTT. Its protein product is CASSPIRVVSDSPLHF. This sequence joins TRBV18 and TRBJ1-6; D unclear. This CDR3 spans 16 amino acids. Germline values: CDR1 KGHSH, CDR2 LQKENI. V was trimmed by 2 bases and J by 8 bases, leaving 16 bases between them.

The chain combines TRBV7-3 with TRBJ1-5, with D possibly being TRBD1 (6 bases). The CDR3 covers 11 residues. The V end lost 6 bases, the J end lost 7 bases, and 7 bases lay between the germline ends. The germline CDR1 and CDR2 sequences are SGHTA and FQGTGA. The chain's CDR3 is CASRGAQPQHF. The DNA for the CDR3 is TGTGCCAGCAGGGGGGCCCAGCCCCAGCATTTT.

V and J are TRBV28 and TRBJ1-2; 7 bases are a match to TRBD1. This CDR3 contains 17 residues. The junction had 12 bases not matched to a gene; V was cut back by 5 bases and J by 0 bases. Germline CDR1 reads MDHEN; CDR2 reads SYDVKM. CDR3 DNA sequence: TGTGCCAGCAGTCCCCGGACAGGCCCGATTGCTAACTATGGCTACACCTTC. Protein product: CASSPRTGPIANYGYTF.

The chain employs TRBV9 and TRBJ2-3; D may be TRBD2 (6 bases). Between the trimmed V and J ends, which lost 0 bases and 4 bases, there was a span of 12 bases. The CDR3 is made up of 15 amino acids. CDR1 and CDR2 (germline): SGDLS, YYNGEE. CDR3 sequence: CASSVGGIGSDTQYF. The CDR3 region has the DNA TGTGCCAGCAGCGTAGGCGGGATCGGTTCAGATACGCAGTATTTT.